This T cell receptor beta chain stems from a study of blood T cell repertoires in COVID-19. Background on the study: Nucleic acid was either cDNA or gDNA, and it came from T cells, B-cell-depleted T cells, or PBMCs.

Trimming left V 5 bases short and J 5 bases short, with 15 bases between. The CDR3 loop spans 15 amino acids. CDR1 is LGHNA and CDR2 is YSLEER in the germline V gene. As handled by the study authors: Researchers report that nucleated cell counts were estimated from reference gene primer amplification. Sequencing was performed with immunoSEQ multiplex PCR; in TCRdb, only in-frame clones are kept and a portion is missing. From that table come the V and J calls and clone size; the DNA was used to work out D and trimming. The sample records over 150,000 clones, roughly 72% being singletons. The sequenced material came from peripheral blood. The TCR sequence derives from a woman of 80 years or more with acute or convalescent COVID-19. This rearrangement joins TRBV4-3 to TRBJ1-4; D unresolved. Written as DNA, the CDR3 is TGCGCCAGCAGCTGGGGAGACACCTCGAATGAAAAACTGTTTTTT. Translated: CASSWGDTSNEKLFF.